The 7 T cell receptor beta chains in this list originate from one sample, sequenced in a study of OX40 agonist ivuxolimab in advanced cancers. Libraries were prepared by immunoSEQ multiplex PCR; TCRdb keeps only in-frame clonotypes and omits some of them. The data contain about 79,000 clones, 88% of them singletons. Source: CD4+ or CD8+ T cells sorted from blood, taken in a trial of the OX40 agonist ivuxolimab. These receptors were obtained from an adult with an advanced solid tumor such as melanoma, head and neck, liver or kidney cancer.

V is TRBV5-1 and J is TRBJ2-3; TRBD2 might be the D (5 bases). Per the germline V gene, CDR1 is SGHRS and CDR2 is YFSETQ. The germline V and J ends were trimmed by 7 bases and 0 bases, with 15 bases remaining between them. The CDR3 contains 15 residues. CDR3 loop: CASGLLASSTDTQYF. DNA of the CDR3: TGCGCCAGCGGCCTGTTAGCGTCTAGCACAGATACGCAGTATTTT.

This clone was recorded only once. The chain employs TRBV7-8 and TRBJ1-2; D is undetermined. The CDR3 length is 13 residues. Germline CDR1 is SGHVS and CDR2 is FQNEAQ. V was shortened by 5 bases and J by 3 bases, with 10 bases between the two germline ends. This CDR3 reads CASSRLQDYGYTF. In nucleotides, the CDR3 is TGTGCCAGCAGCCGGTTGCAGGACTATGGCTACACCTTC.

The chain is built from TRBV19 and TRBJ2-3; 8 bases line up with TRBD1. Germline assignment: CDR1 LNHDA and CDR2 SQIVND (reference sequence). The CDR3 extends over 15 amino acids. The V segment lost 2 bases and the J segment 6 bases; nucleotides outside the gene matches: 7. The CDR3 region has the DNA TGTGCCAGTAGTATATCGGCGGGACAGGCGGATACGCAGTATTTT. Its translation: CASSISAGQADTQYF.

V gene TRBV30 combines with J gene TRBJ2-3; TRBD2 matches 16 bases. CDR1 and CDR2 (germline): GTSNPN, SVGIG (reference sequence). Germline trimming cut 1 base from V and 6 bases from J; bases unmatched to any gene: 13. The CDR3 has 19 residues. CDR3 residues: CAWSATGTSGRAIWDTQYF. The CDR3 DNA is TGTGCCTGGAGTGCCACCGGGACTAGCGGGAGGGCTATTTGGGATACGCAGTATTTT.

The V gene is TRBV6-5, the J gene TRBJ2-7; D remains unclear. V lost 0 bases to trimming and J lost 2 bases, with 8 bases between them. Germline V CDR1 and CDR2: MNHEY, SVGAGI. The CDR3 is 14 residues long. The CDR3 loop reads CASSYSAFTYEQYF. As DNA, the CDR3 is TGTGCCAGCAGTTACTCCGCGTTTACCTACGAGCAGTACTTC.

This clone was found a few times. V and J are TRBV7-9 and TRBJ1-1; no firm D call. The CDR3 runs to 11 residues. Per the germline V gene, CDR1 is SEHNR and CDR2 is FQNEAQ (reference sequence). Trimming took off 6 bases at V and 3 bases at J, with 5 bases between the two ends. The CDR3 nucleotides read TGTGCCAGCAGTACGGACACTGAAGCTTTCTTT. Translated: CASSTDTEAFF. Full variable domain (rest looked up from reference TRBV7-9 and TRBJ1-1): DTGVSQNPRHKITKRGQNVTFRCDPISEHNRLYWYRQTLGQGPEFLTYFQNEAQLEKSRLLSDRFSAERPKGSFSTLEIQRTEQGDSAMYLCASSTDTEAFFGQGTRLTVV.

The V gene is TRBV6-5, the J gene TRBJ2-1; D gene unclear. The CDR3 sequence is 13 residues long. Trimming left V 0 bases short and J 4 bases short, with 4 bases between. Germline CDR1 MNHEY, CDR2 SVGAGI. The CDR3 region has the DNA TGTGCCAGCAGTTACTCCGAGTACAATGAGCAGTTCTTC. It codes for CASSYSEYNEQFF.